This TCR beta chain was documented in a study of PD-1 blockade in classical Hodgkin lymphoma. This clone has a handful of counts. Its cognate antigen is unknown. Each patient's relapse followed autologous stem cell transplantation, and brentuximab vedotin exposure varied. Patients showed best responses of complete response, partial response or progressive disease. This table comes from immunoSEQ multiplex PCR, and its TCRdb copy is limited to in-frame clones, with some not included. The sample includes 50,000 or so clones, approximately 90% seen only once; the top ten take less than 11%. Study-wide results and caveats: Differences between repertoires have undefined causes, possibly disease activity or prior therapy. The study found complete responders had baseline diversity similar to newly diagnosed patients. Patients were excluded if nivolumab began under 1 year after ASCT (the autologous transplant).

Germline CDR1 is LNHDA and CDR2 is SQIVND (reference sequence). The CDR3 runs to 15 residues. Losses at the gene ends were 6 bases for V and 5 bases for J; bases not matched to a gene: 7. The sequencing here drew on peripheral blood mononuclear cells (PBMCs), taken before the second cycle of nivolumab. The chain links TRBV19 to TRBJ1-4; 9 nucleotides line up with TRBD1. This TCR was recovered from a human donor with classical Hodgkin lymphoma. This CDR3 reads CASRKRGTGNEKLFF. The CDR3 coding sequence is TGTGCCAGTAGGAAACGCGGGACAGGGAATGAAAAACTGTTTTTT.